This T cell receptor beta chain was observed in a study of shared clonotypes between healthy human individuals. The CDR3 runs 14 residues. The trim removed 7 bases at V and 7 bases at J, leaving 3 bases unmatched. Germline V gives CDR1 SNHLY, CDR2 FYNNEI. In the original analysis: As immunoSEQ supplied junction-only sequences (without quality scores), filtering differed. Some clones are missing from TCRdb's copy, which holds only in-frame ones; the method was immunoSEQ multiplex PCR. Clone size and the V and J calls come from that table; the DNA yielded D and trimming. The sample comprises over a million clones, over 95% of which are singletons, and 1% to 1.5% rests with the top ten.

The gene calls are TRBV2 and TRBJ2-1, with 14 bases lining up with TRBD2. This receptor was taken from a man aged 25-40 years in good health. Sequenced sample: naive CD4+ T cells sorted from blood. Subset indicated: CD45RA+ positively selected. CDR3 sequence: CASTGLAGGNEQFF. Written as DNA, the CDR3 is TGTGCCAGCACTGGACTAGCGGGAGGTAATGAGCAGTTCTTC.